This TCR beta chain was sequenced during a study of early T cells in non-severe SARS-CoV-2 infection. Germline CDR1 is SGHDN and CDR2 is FVKESK. J gave up 7 bases and V 4 bases, and 9 bases lay outside the gene matches. The CDR3 runs 15 residues. TCRdb fed the 5' RACE reads into MiXCR, producing one record per CDR3 protein. The table lists some 75,000 distinct CDR3 sequences, roughly an eighth of them singletons. V is TRBV14 and J is TRBJ2-1, with TRBD1 identical over 8 bases. Sequencing was performed on whole blood. The TCR originated in an adult who was a healthcare worker with PCR-confirmed SARS-CoV-2 infection or an uninfected control (not recorded which). In nucleotides, the CDR3 is TGTGCCAGCAGCCTAGGGACAGGCCCGAGGAATGAGCAGTTCTTC. Its translation is CASSLGTGPRNEQFF.